The sample holds many counts of the clone carrying this T cell receptor beta chain. V dropped 3 bases and J dropped 3 bases, with 6 bases sitting between them. The CDR3 length is 11 residues. Germline CDR1 SQVTM, CDR2 ANQGSEA. The data derive from a study of response to subunit inactivated influenza vaccine. TCRdb re-analysed the RT-PCR reads in MiXCR, keeping a single row per CDR3 protein. The sample shows 500,000 or so distinct CDR3 sequences, approximately 11% of them seen only once. This chain joins TRBV29-1 and TRBJ2-7, with D possibly matching TRBD2 (5 bases). The TCR sequence derives from a man aged 50 to 59 who received an inactivated influenza vaccine. The sample consisted of PBMCs from blood, taken 40 to 50 days after vaccination. In nucleotides, the CDR3 is TGCAGCGTTGAGGCGGGCTACGAGCAGTACTTC. As protein: CSVEAGYEQYF.